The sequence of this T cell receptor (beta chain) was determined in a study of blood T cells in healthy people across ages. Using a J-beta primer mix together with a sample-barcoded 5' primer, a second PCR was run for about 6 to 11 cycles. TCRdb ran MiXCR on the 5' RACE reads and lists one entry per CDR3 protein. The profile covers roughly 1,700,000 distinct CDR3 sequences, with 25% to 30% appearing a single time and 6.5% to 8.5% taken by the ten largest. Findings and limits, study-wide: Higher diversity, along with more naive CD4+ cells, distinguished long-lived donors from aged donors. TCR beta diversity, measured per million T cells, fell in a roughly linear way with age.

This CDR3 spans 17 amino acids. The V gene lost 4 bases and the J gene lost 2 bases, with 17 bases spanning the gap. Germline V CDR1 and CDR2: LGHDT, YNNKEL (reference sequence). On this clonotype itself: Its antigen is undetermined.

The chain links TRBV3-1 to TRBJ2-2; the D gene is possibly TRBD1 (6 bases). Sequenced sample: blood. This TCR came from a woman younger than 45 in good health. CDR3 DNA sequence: TGTGCCAGCAGCCTCCGTGGCAGAGGGGGAAACACCGGGGAGCTGTTTTTT. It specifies CASSLRGRGGNTGELFF.